These 20 T cell receptor beta chains originate from one sample sequenced in a study of T cell clusters in autoimmune cytopenias. TRB rearrangements were amplified by touch-down multiplex PCR with mixed TRB-A/B primers. TCRdb reprocessed the multiplex PCR reads; each CDR3 protein has one entry and no DNA is given. The table gives thousands of distinct CDR3 sequences; the top ten clones make up 25% to 30% of it. Some 39,000 genome equivalents of blood DNA were amplified for TRB. Sequenced material: peripheral blood. These TCRs come from a human donor with an autoimmune cytopenia or autoimmune hepatitis (not recorded which).

The CDR3 spells CASSLAVNVIQETQYF. The V gene is TRBV5-5, the J gene TRBJ2-5. The germline CDR1 and CDR2 sequences are SGHKS and YYEKEE (reference sequence). This CDR3 is built from 16 residues.

By frequency, this clonotype registers medium-sized (0.01 to 0.1%). The chain is built from TRBV29-1 and TRBJ2-7; TCRdb's assignment of TRBD2 cannot be checked, as there is no DNA. Germline values: CDR1 SQVTM, CDR2 ANQGSEA. The CDR3 is 14 residues long. CDR3 sequence: CSVARVGGRYEQYF.

The chain links TRBV11-3 to TRBJ2-7; without DNA, the TCRdb call of TRBD1 cannot be checked. Germline CDR1 is SGHNT and CDR2 is YENEEA. The CDR3 length is 18 residues. This CDR3 is CASSPVDRSWRRKYEQYF.

The genes are TRBV20-1 and TRBJ1-5; the TCRdb D gene call, TRBD1, has no DNA to confirm it. The germline gives CDR1 DFQATT, CDR2 SNEGSKA (reference sequence). This CDR3 is 13 amino acids long. CDR3 residues: CSARERGLQPQHF.

The chain couples TRBV29-1 to TRBJ1-6; the D call of TRBD1 rests on TCRdb alone, since no DNA is present to check it. CDR3 length equals 13 residues. Germline V gene data show CDR1 as SQVTM and CDR2 as ANQGSEA. This chain's CDR3 is CSAAGTGDSPLHF.

Measured by frequency, this clonotype is medium-sized. The CDR3 protein is CASSYRANTEAFF. The chain joins TRBV6-5 to TRBJ1-1. The CDR3 totals 13 residues. Per the germline V gene, CDR1 is MNHEY and CDR2 is SVGAGI.

This chain links TRBV7-9 with TRBJ1-1. The CDR3 consists of 14 residues. The germline V gene has CDR1 SEHNR and CDR2 FQNEAQ (reference sequence). CDR3 region: CASSLGEGITEAFF. Full variable domain (remainder filled in from reference TRBV7-9 and TRBJ1-1): DTGVSQNPRHKITKRGQNVTFRCDPISEHNRLYWYRQTLGQGPEFLTYFQNEAQLEKSRLLSDRFSAERPKGSFSTLEIQRTEQGDSAMYLCASSLGEGITEAFFGQGTRLTVV.

The chain carries TRBV2 and TRBJ2-7; TCRdb selects TRBD2, and the lack of DNA leaves this call unchecked. Germline V gives CDR1 SNHLY, CDR2 FYNNEI. The CDR3 loop spans 15 amino acids. The CDR3 loop reads CASSELAGVSYEQYF.

This clonotype is labeled medium-sized based on frequency. The chain is built from TRBV20-1 and TRBJ1-2. There are 15 residues in the CDR3. The germline V gene encodes CDR1 DFQATT and CDR2 SNEGSKA (reference sequence). CDR3 in amino acids: CSASPGGLMNYGYTF.

V usage is TRBV11-2 and J usage is TRBJ2-2; TCRdb proposes TRBD1, but this gene call is untestable without DNA. The CDR3 sequence is 16 residues long. Germline assignment: CDR1 SGHAT and CDR2 FQNNGV. This chain's CDR3 is CASSFGTGMNTGELFF.

The V call is TRBV20-1, the J call TRBJ1-1. The germline V gene has CDR1 DFQATT and CDR2 SNEGSKA (reference sequence). The CDR3 contains 12 residues. CDR3 protein: CSAQTDRTEAFF.

The CDR3 protein is CASSVVGSGTSGVPSSYNEQFF. The chain combines TRBV6-5 with TRBJ2-1; there is no DNA to check the TCRdb D call of TRBD2. The CDR3 runs to 22 residues. Germline V gene lookup returns CDR1 MNHEY and CDR2 SVGAGI.

This clonotype counts as medium-sized by frequency. The chain links TRBV6-5 to TRBJ2-7. The length of the CDR3 is 15 residues. Germline V gene data show CDR1 as MNHEY and CDR2 as SVGAGI. CDR3 loop: CASSYQPREPYEQYF.

This clonotype registers medium-sized by frequency. V usage is TRBV30 and J usage is TRBJ1-5; TCRdb selects TRBD1, and the lack of DNA leaves this call unchecked. CDR1 GTSNPN and CDR2 SVGIG come from the germline V gene (reference sequence). The CDR3 runs 14 residues. The CDR3 protein is CAWSAPAGSQPQHF.

Measured by frequency, this clonotype is medium-sized. V is TRBV7-9 and J is TRBJ2-5; absent DNA, TCRdb's TRBD2 call cannot be checked. The CDR3 is 13 residues long. CDR1 and CDR2 (germline): SEHNR, FQNEAQ (reference sequence). The CDR3 reads CASSRAGQETQYF.

The genes are TRBV20-1 and TRBJ2-3. This CDR3 region has 12 residues. The germline V gene encodes CDR1 DFQATT and CDR2 SNEGSKA (reference sequence). The CDR3 region is CSASDYKDTQYF.

This clonotype ranks as medium-sized (0.01 to 0.1%) in terms of frequency. V and J are TRBV20-1 and TRBJ2-7. The CDR3 extends over 14 amino acids. Germline V gene lookup returns CDR1 DFQATT and CDR2 SNEGSKA (reference sequence). CDR3 protein: CSARPGEASYEQYF.

This clonotype is medium-sized (0.01 to 0.1%) by frequency. The V and J genes are TRBV12-3 or TRBV12-4 and TRBJ1-4; the D call of TRBD1 rests on TCRdb alone, since no DNA is present to check it. This CDR3 region has 12 residues. CDR3 loop: CASSSDRGSLFF.

This clonotype registers medium-sized by frequency. V gene TRBV20-1 combines with J gene TRBJ2-1. The CDR3 runs 11 residues. Germline CDR1 is DFQATT and CDR2 is SNEGSKA (reference sequence). This CDR3 is CSASTQLGQFF.

By frequency, this clonotype is medium-sized. V gene TRBV6-5 combines with J gene TRBJ1-2; no DNA is available, so the TRBD1 call from TCRdb remains unchecked. Germline V gene data show CDR1 as MNHEY and CDR2 as SVGAGI. CDR3 length equals 15 residues. CDR3 sequence: CASSNQGVANYGYTF.